This is a list of T cell receptor beta chains from one sample in a study of CD8 T cells in ankylosing spondylitis. MiXCR, applied by TCRdb to the 5' RACE reads, yields one record per CDR3 protein. This sample has more than 30,000 distinct CDR3 sequences, with more than 9.5% found just once. Specimen: synovial fluid, either unsorted or a sorted T cell fraction (not recorded which). The receptor set was obtained from a male donor with ankylosing spondylitis. CDR3s include the opening cysteine and the closing phenylalanine or tryptophan. A D gene is named only where the DNA matches it firmly. Size is omitted from some rows. Given values are once, few, many or a class for expanded clones.

CDR3 protein	CDR3 DNA	D gene	J gene	V gene	clone size
CSASSGGVSYEQYF	TGCAGTGCGTCCTCGGGGGGAGTCTCCTACGAGCAGTACTTC	TRBD2	TRBJ2-7	TRBV20-1	NA
CSASSGLGYTQEQFF	TGCAGTGCCAGCTCGGGACTAGGATATACTCAGGAGCAGTTCTTC	TRBD2	TRBJ2-1	TRBV20-1	NA
CASSLDTGELFF	TGTGCCAGCAGTTTAGACACCGGGGAGCTGTTTTTT	NA	TRBJ2-2	TRBV27	many
CSAVGTSRGYEQYF	TGCAGTGCTGTCGGGACTTCCCGCGGCTACGAGCAGTACTTC	NA	TRBJ2-7	TRBV20-1	many
CASSWGNTEAFF	TGTGCCAGCAGCTGGGGGAACACTGAAGCTTTCTTT	NA	TRBJ1-1	TRBV2	few
CASSELNVQYF	TGTGCCAGCAGTGAGTTGAACGTGCAGTACTTC	NA	TRBJ2-7	TRBV27	few
CASSNPNPGQGNEKLFF	TGTGCCAGCAGTAACCCCAACCCGGGACAGGGAAATGAAAAACTGTTTTTT	TRBD1	TRBJ1-4	TRBV25-1	many
CASSYSRLEGTYEQYF	TGTGCCAGCAGTTACTCGCGTTTGGAGGGGACCTACGAGCAGTACTTC	NA	TRBJ2-7	TRBV6-2/TRBV6-3	NA
CASSEQGSDIQYF	TGTGCCAGCAGTGAGCAGGGTTCAGACATTCAGTACTTC	NA	TRBJ2-4	TRBV25-1	NA
CASSPQTYEQYF	TGTGCCAGCTCACCACAGACCTACGAGCAGTACTTC	NA	TRBJ2-7	TRBV18	few
CASSFLRGAYEQYF	TGTGCCAGCAGCTTTCTGCGGGGAGCCTACGAGCAGTACTTC	NA	TRBJ2-7	TRBV7-2	NA
CATQAGVADTQYF	TGTGCCACCCAAGCGGGAGTCGCAGATACGCAGTATTTT	TRBD2	TRBJ2-3	TRBV7-2	NA
CSAAKSGARALHF	TGCAGTGCTGCAAAGAGTGGGGCTCGTGCCCTCCACTTT	NA	TRBJ1-6	TRBV20-1	few
CASSPGQLNTGELFF	TGTGCCAGCAGTCCGGGACAGCTGAACACCGGGGAGCTGTTTTTT	TRBD1	TRBJ2-2	TRBV2	NA
CASSSVRDEQYF	TGTGCCAGCAGCTCCGTCCGGGACGAGCAGTACTTC	NA	TRBJ2-7	TRBV7-9	NA
CSVRAGAGANVLTF	TGCAGCGTAAGGGCCGGGGCTGGGGCCAACGTCCTGACTTTC	NA	TRBJ2-6	TRBV29-1	NA
CASSQLGAGGPKSAQYF	TGTGCCAGCAGCCAACTAGGGGCGGGAGGCCCCAAGTCGGCTCAGTACTTC	TRBD2	TRBJ2-4	TRBV6-1	many
CASSYYRIQETQYF	TGTGCCAGCAGTTATTACAGAATTCAAGAGACCCAGTACTTC	NA	TRBJ2-5	TRBV12-3/TRBV12-4	many
CSVTPTSGPGEQYF	TGCAGTGTTACCCCGACTAGCGGCCCTGGCGAGCAGTACTTC	TRBD2	TRBJ2-7	TRBV20-1	NA
CASSTGTATYEQYF	TGCGCCAGCAGCACCGGGACGGCAACCTACGAGCAGTACTTC	NA	TRBJ2-7	TRBV5-1	many
CASSPGLAYNKDTQYF	TGTGCCAGCAGCCCGGGACTAGCGTATAATAAGGATACGCAGTATTTT	TRBD2	TRBJ2-3	TRBV5-6	NA
CATDGPLRYEQYF	TGTGCCACCGACGGGCCACTACGCTACGAGCAGTACTTC	NA	TRBJ2-7	TRBV6-2/TRBV6-3	many
CAISDGQGRYEQYF	TGTGCCATCAGTGATGGACAGGGGCGATACGAGCAGTACTTC	TRBD1	TRBJ2-7	TRBV10-3	few
CASSLSPSSYEQYF	TGTGCCAGCAGCTTATCCCCAAGCTCCTACGAGCAGTACTTC	NA	TRBJ2-7	TRBV11-3	many
CASSGSGANEQFF	TGTGCCAGCAGTGGTAGCGGGGCAAATGAGCAGTTCTTC	TRBD2	TRBJ2-1	TRBV27	many
CASLGREYEQYF	TGTGCCAGTCTGGGCAGGGAATACGAGCAGTACTTC	NA	TRBJ2-7	TRBV27	many
CASRGPGGTEAFF	TGTGCCAGCAGGGGACCTGGGGGCACTGAAGCTTTCTTT	NA	TRBJ1-1	TRBV25-1	many
CATLDRGDYGYTF	TGTGCCACCTTGGACAGGGGAGACTATGGCTACACCTTC	TRBD1	TRBJ1-2	TRBV28	many
CASSPRGGSSYNEQFF	TGTGCCAGCAGCCCCAGGGGAGGGAGCTCCTACAATGAGCAGTTCTTC	NA	TRBJ2-1	TRBV9	NA
CASSQEAGTSGNIYNEQFF	TGTGCCAGCAGCCAAGAGGCGGGGACTAGCGGGAACATCTACAATGAGCAGTTCTTC	TRBD2	TRBJ2-1	TRBV3-1	many
CASSQDKSAGGPPDTQYF	TGCGCCAGCAGCCAAGATAAATCCGCGGGAGGCCCCCCAGATACGCAGTATTTT	TRBD2	TRBJ2-3	TRBV4-3	many
CASSDGTVNTEAFF	TGCGCCAGCAGCGACGGGACAGTGAACACTGAAGCTTTCTTT	TRBD1	TRBJ1-1	TRBV5-1	NA
CASSFPGHSYNEQFF	TGTGCCAGCAGCTTCCCGGGACACTCTTACAATGAGCAGTTCTTC	NA	TRBJ2-1	TRBV7-2	many
CASSWGPRRYEQYF	TGTGCCAGCAGCTGGGGCCCCCGGAGGTACGAGCAGTACTTC	NA	TRBJ2-7	TRBV7-2	many
CSVIENTGELFF	TGCAGCGTTATCGAGAACACCGGGGAGCTGTTTTTT	NA	TRBJ2-2	TRBV29-1	many
CASSSRPYEQYF	TGTGCCAGCAGTTCCCGACCCTACGAGCAGTACTTC	NA	TRBJ2-7	TRBV12-3/TRBV12-4	many
CASSFVSDTQYF	TGCGCCAGCAGCTTCGTCAGCGATACGCAGTATTTT	NA	TRBJ2-3	TRBV5-1	NA
CSVAPGAGGELFF	TGCAGCGTGGCCCCGGGCGCCGGGGGGGAGCTGTTTTTT	NA	TRBJ2-2	TRBV29-1	NA
CASSRRQDPPEAFF	TGCGCCAGCAGCAGAAGACAGGACCCTCCCGAAGCTTTCTTT	NA	TRBJ1-1	TRBV5-1	few
CASSMGTATNEKLFF	TGTGCCAGTAGTATGGGGACAGCAACTAATGAAAAACTGTTTTTT	TRBD1	TRBJ1-4	TRBV19	NA
CASRKRGEDTQYF	TGTGCCAGCCGTAAGCGGGGAGAAGATACGCAGTATTTT	TRBD2	TRBJ2-3	TRBV7-3	NA
CAISGTLDPTDTQYF	TGTGCCATCAGCGGAACATTGGACCCCACAGATACGCAGTATTTT	NA	TRBJ2-3	TRBV10-3	NA
CASSLEGLAPEQYF	TGTGCCAGCAGCTTAGAGGGACTAGCCCCCGAGCAGTACTTC	TRBD2	TRBJ2-7	TRBV7-9	NA
CACSQEITSGRAGELFF	TGTGCCTGCAGCCAAGAGATAACTAGCGGGAGAGCCGGGGAGCTGTTTTTT	TRBD2	TRBJ2-2	TRBV3-1	once
CSAELSTGTGNTIYF	TGCAGTGCCGAGCTCTCGACAGGGACTGGAAACACCATATATTTT	TRBD1	TRBJ1-3	TRBV20-1	NA
CASSLVGISGARETQYF	TGTGCCAGCAGCTTAGTGGGGATTAGCGGAGCGAGGGAGACCCAGTACTTC	NA	TRBJ2-5	TRBV7-8	few
CASSYRASTEAFF	TGTGCCAGCAGTTACAGGGCGAGCACTGAAGCTTTCTTT	NA	TRBJ1-1	TRBV6-5	many
CASSQDRESTDTQYF	TGCGCCAGCAGCCAAGACAGGGAAAGCACAGATACGCAGTATTTT	TRBD1	TRBJ2-3	TRBV5-1	NA
CASSLRQGLYNEQFF	TGTGCCAGTAGTCTTCGACAGGGACTATACAATGAGCAGTTCTTC	NA	TRBJ2-1	TRBV19	few
CASSSSGGELFF	TGTGCCAGCAGCTCCTCTGGCGGGGAGCTGTTTTTT	NA	TRBJ2-2	TRBV3-1	NA
CASSQGAASEVGSTGELFF	TGCGCCAGCAGCCAAGGAGCGGCTAGCGAGGTGGGGAGCACCGGGGAGCTGTTTTTT	NA	TRBJ2-2	TRBV4-3	many
CSVEGDRTDTQYF	TGCAGCGTTGAAGGCGACAGGACAGATACGCAGTATTTT	NA	TRBJ2-3	TRBV29-1	medium-sized
CASSWTFNEQFF	TGTGCCAGCAGCTGGACCTTCAATGAGCAGTTCTTC	NA	TRBJ2-1	TRBV5-6	NA
CASSRLGDTDTQYF	TGTGCCAGCAGCCGACTCGGAGACACAGATACGCAGTATTTT	NA	TRBJ2-3	TRBV7-3	few
CASSSGGLSNQPQHF	TGTGCCAGCAGCTCAGGGGGCCTTAGCAATCAGCCCCAGCATTTT	TRBD1	TRBJ1-5	TRBV5-4	NA